The clone carrying this TCR beta chain is deemed large by its frequency. Its antigen is unidentified. This CDR3 has 13 amino acids. CDR1 is LNHDA and CDR2 is SQIVND in the germline V gene (reference sequence). TRB was amplified from around 250 ng of peripheral blood genomic DNA per sample. TRB rearrangements were amplified by touch-down multiplex PCR with mixed TRB-A/B primers. Following a re-call of the multiplex PCR reads, TCRdb has one entry per CDR3 protein and lacks DNA. The sample's table shows about 2,000 distinct CDR3 sequences. The source of the sample is a study of T cell clusters in autoimmune cytopenias. Study-wide results and limits: TRB repertoire shifts in secondary cytopenia and chronic lymphocytic leukemia mostly reflected lymphoma, not autoimmunity.

The data were also submitted as part of a second study, on T cell repertoires in aging, cancer and after chemotherapy. Per that paper: Compared with age-matched healthy donors, untreated hematological or solid cancer patients showed higher blood TCR clonality. No conclusions about immunological memory after chemotherapy can be drawn from the repertoire data.

The specimen was peripheral blood. The clonotype originates from a human donor with chronic lymphocytic leukemia. The chain is built from TRBV19 and TRBJ2-6. The CDR3 region is CASTIAGANVLTF.